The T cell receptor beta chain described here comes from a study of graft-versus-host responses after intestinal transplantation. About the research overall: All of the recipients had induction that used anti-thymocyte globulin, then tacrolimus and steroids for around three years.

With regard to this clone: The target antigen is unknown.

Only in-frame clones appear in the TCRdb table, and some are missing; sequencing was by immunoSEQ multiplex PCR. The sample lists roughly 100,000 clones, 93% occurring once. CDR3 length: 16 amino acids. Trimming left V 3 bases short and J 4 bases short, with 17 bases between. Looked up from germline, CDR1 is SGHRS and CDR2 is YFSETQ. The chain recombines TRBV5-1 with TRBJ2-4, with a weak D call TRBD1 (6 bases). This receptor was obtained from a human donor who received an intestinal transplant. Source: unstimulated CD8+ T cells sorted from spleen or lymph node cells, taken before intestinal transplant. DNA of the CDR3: TGCGCCAGCAGCTGGGAGATCGGGACACCAAAAAACATTCAGTACTTC. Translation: CASSWEIGTPKNIQYF.